These 29 T cell receptor beta chains originate from one sample sequenced in a study of cytomegalovirus exposure and HLA in healthy donors. PCR was performed using 60 Vbeta and 13 Jbeta primers. Sequencing used immunoSEQ multiplex PCR; TCRdb keeps in-frame clones, though not all of them. The sample contains some 170,000 clones, roughly 80% of which appear only once. Sequencing was carried out using PBMCs. The receptors come from a female donor in good health and CMV-seronegative.

The chain recombines TRBV6-5 with TRBJ1-5; the D is unclear. The germline CDR1 and CDR2 sequences are MNHEY and SVGAGI. Trimming left V 5 bases short and J 2 bases short, with 4 bases between. The CDR3 is 12 amino acids. CDR3 nucleotide sequence: TGTGCCAGCAGTACAGGCAATCAGCCCCAGCATTTT. Residues: CASSTGNQPQHF.

Written as DNA, the CDR3 is TGTGCCAGCAGTCAGACTAGCGGGAGGGGGTCGAAGCAGTACTTC. It encodes CASSQTSGRGSKQYF. The gene calls are TRBV6-5 and TRBJ2-7, with 14 bases fitting TRBD2. The CDR3 runs 15 residues. CDR1 and CDR2 from the germline V gene are MNHEY and SVGAGI. The V gene end was trimmed by 5 bases and the J gene end by 8 bases; junction bases not matched to a gene: 8.

The chain is built from TRBV5-6 and TRBJ2-5, with TRBD1 identical over 9 bases. The DNA end is more similar to TRBJ2-7, so the J call may be wrong. Germline-derived CDR1 and CDR2 are SGHDT and YYEEEE. The CDR3 spans 16 residues. The CDR3 protein is CASSETQGARIYEQYF. The CDR3 DNA reads as TGTGCCAGCAGCGAAACACAGGGGGCGCGTATTTACGAGCAGTACTTC.

The V and J genes are TRBV30 and TRBJ2-7; TRBD1 aligns across 11 bases. CDR3 length equals 14 residues. Trimming at V came to 0 bases and at J to 4 bases, leaving 2 bases not matched to a gene. Looked up from germline, CDR1 is GTSNPN and CDR2 is SVGIG (reference sequence). For the CDR3, the DNA is TGTGCCTGGAGTGTAGGGACAGGGGGGTACGAGCAGTACTTC. Amino acids: CAWSVGTGGYEQYF.

This clone was recorded a few times. CDR3 nucleotide sequence: TGTGCCAGCAAGGATTCGGGGTTCCGCGGCGAGCAGTACTTC. Its protein is CASKDSGFRGEQYF. V gene TRBV2 combines with J gene TRBJ2-7; maybe TRBD2 (5 bases). The CDR3 is made up of 14 amino acids. V dropped 7 bases and J dropped 6 bases, with 19 bases sitting between them. Per germline, CDR1 SNHLY and CDR2 FYNNEI.

The chain uses TRBV28 and TRBJ2-7, with D perhaps matching TRBD2 (5 bases). The CDR3 spans 15 residues. Trimming stripped 6 bases from V and 2 bases from J, with 17 bases between. Germline CDR1 is MDHEN and CDR2 is SYDVKM. For the CDR3, the DNA is TGTGCCAGCAGCTCATTAGGGTGGGAGACCTACGAGCAGTACTTC. Residues: CASSSLGWETYEQYF.

The V gene is TRBV9, the J gene TRBJ2-3; no clear D gene. The V gene lost 0 bases and the J gene lost 2 bases, with 13 bases spanning the gap. This CDR3 contains 16 residues. CDR1 SGDLS and CDR2 YYNGEE come from the germline V gene. CDR3 residues: CASSVGSSIHTDTQYF. In nucleotides, the CDR3 is TGTGCCAGCAGCGTAGGATCAAGCATTCACACAGATACGCAGTATTTT.

The rearrangement uses TRBV14 and TRBJ2-1; perhaps TRBD2 as D (6 bases). Germline V gives CDR1 SGHDN, CDR2 FVKESK. This CDR3 is 17 amino acids long. The ends were cut back, 1 base at V and 4 bases at J, with 17 bases in the middle. The CDR3 region has the DNA TGTGCCAGCAGCCAAGGTTTAGGTAGCGGAAGATACAATGAGCAGTTCTTC. Translated: CASSQGLGSGRYNEQFF. Together with reference TRBV14 and TRBJ2-1, the CDR3 gives the full variable domain: EAGVTQFPSHSVIEKGQTVTLRCDPISGHDNLYWYRRVMGKEIKFLLHFVKESKQDESGMPNNRFLAERTGGTYSTLKVQPAELEDSGVYFCASSQGLGSGRYNEQFFGPGTRLTVL.

The chain has TRBV21-1 and TRBJ2-7; the tabulated D call, TRBD1, remains unverified against the DNA. TRBV21-1 is noted as a pseudogene. CDR3 length: 19 residues. The CDR3 DNA reads TGTGCCAGCAGCTCTCCAAATCGACCCCAAGGGGGAAACCTCTACGAGCAGTACTTC. Its translation is CASSSPNRPQGGNLYEQYF.

This clone was recorded only once. The CDR3 DNA reads as TGTGCCAGCACCCGAGGCAGGGTGTGGGGTGAAAAACTGTTTTTT. Translated: CASTRGRVWGEKLFF. This chain joins TRBV2 and TRBJ1-4, with D possibly TRBD1 on 5 matching bases. CDR1 SNHLY and CDR2 FYNNEI come from the germline V gene. The germline V and J ends were trimmed by 7 bases and 7 bases, with 19 bases remaining between them. CDR3 length: 15 amino acids.

This chain connects TRBV6-5 to TRBJ2-2, with D perhaps matching TRBD2 (5 bases). V was trimmed by 5 bases and J by 4 bases, leaving 14 bases between them. This CDR3 spans 15 amino acids. CDR1 is MNHEY and CDR2 is SVGAGI in the germline V gene. For the CDR3, the DNA is TGTGCCAGCAGTAGGAGGAGAAGCGTCACCGGGGAGCTGTTTTTT. Its translation is CASSRRRSVTGELFF.

The chain employs TRBV7-9 and TRBJ2-7, with 7 positions matching TRBD1. V lost 9 bases, J lost 2 bases, and 13 bases stayed unmatched. Germline values: CDR1 SEHNR, CDR2 FQNEAQ (reference sequence). The CDR3 contains 15 residues. The CDR3 DNA follows: TGTGCCAGTTCCCCCCAAAGGGGGCTCACCTACGAGCAGTACTTC. This gives the protein CASSPQRGLTYEQYF.

The CDR3 nucleotides are TGTGCCAGCTCACCAGCAACACAGCAACCCAACACTGAAGCTTTCTTT. Its translation is CASSPATQQPNTEAFF. V and J are TRBV18 and TRBJ1-1; no clear D. Trimming took off 2 bases at V and 2 bases at J, with 15 bases between the two ends. The CDR3 contains 16 residues. CDR1 and CDR2 (germline): KGHSH, LQKENI.

The chain has TRBV19 and TRBJ2-7; possible D gene TRBD1, 6 bases. The CDR3 has 11 residues. Germline V gives CDR1 LNHDA, CDR2 SQIVND (reference sequence). V lost 5 bases and J lost 6, with 8 bases in between. DNA for the CDR3: TGTGCCAGTAGTCAAGGGGGCGAGCAGTACTTC. As protein: CASSQGGEQYF. The full variable domain, completed using reference TRBV19 and TRBJ2-7, is DGGITQSPKYLFRKEGQNVTLSCEQNLNHDAMYWYRQDPGQGLRLIYYSQIVNDFQKGDIAEGYSVSREKKESFPLTVTSAQKNPTAFYLCASSQGGEQYFGPGTRLTVT.

The CDR3, as DNA: TGTGCCAGCGGGGAGGCCTATGGCTACACCTTC. Its protein is CASGEAYGYTF. The J gene is TRBJ1-2, the V gene TRBV2; D not resolved. The CDR3 length is 11 residues. The ends were cut back, 8 bases at V and 4 bases at J, with 8 bases in the middle. The germline CDR1 and CDR2 sequences are SNHLY and FYNNEI. The variable domain in full, with the rest retrieved from reference TRBV2 and TRBJ1-2, is EPEVTQTPSHQVTQMGQEVILRCVPISNHLYFYWYRQILGQKVEFLVSFYNNEISEKSEIFDDQFSVERPDGSNFTLKIRSTKLEDSAMYFCASGEAYGYTFGSGTRLTVV.

The gene calls are TRBV7-2 and TRBJ2-7, with D tentatively TRBD1 (6 bases). The CDR3 is 17 residues long. The germline CDR1 and CDR2 sequences are SGHTA and FQGNSA. The ends were cut back, 2 bases at V and 6 bases at J, with 23 bases in the middle. The CDR3: CASSLRGQGRRTGEQYF. The CDR3 DNA is TGTGCCAGCAGCTTAAGAGGGCAGGGGCGGCGTACTGGCGAGCAGTACTTC. Full variable domain (outside the CDR3, taken from reference TRBV7-2 and TRBJ2-7): GAGVSQSPSNKVTEKGKDVELRCDPISGHTALYWYRQSLGQGLEFLIYFQGNSAPDKSGLPSDRFSAERTGGSVSTLTIQRTQQEDSAVYLCASSLRGQGRRTGEQYFGPGTRLTVT.

The rearrangement joins TRBV2 to TRBJ1-2; D is possibly TRBD1 (6 bases). V shed 4 bases and J shed 8 bases, with 17 bases lying between them. The CDR3 is 14 amino acids. Germline V gene sequence: CDR1 SNHLY, CDR2 FYNNEI. This CDR3 is CASSGQIQGEGYTF. The DNA of the CDR3 is TGTGCCAGCAGTGGGCAGATACAGGGAGAGGGCTACACCTTC.

The chain combines TRBV5-6 with TRBJ2-6; D is perhaps TRBD1 (6 bases). The CDR3 runs to 16 residues. CDR1 and CDR2 from the germline V gene are SGHDT and YYEEEE. The V and J ends lost 4 bases and 1 base respectively, with 12 bases between them. CDR3 amino acids: CASSPPQGSGANVLTF. The CDR3 nucleotides read TGTGCCAGCAGCCCTCCACAGGGATCTGGGGCCAACGTCCTGACTTTC.

The rearrangement uses TRBV28 and TRBJ2-1; 7 positions agree with TRBD1. V lost 4 bases and J lost 0; bases outside the gene matches: 3. The CDR3 covers 15 residues. The germline V gene encodes CDR1 MDHEN and CDR2 SYDVKM. Here the CDR3 reads CASSWTGFSYNEQFF. CDR3 nucleotides: TGTGCCAGCAGTTGGACAGGATTCTCCTACAATGAGCAGTTCTTC. Full variable domain (outside the CDR3, taken from reference TRBV28 and TRBJ2-1): DVKVTQSSRYLVKRTGEKVFLECVQDMDHENMFWYRQDPGLGLRLIYFSYDVKMKEKGDIPEGYSVSREKKERFSLILESASTNQTSMYLCASSWTGFSYNEQFFGPGTRLTVL.

This clone has only a few counts. This chain uses TRBV30 with TRBJ1-5; D is unresolved. CDR3 length equals 13 residues. CDR1 and CDR2 (germline): GTSNPN, SVGIG (reference sequence). Trimming took off 5 bases at V and 4 bases at J, with 12 bases between the two ends. Here the CDR3 reads CAWGRAENQPQHF. The CDR3 bases are TGTGCCTGGGGGCGCGCAGAGAATCAGCCCCAGCATTTT.

CDR3 in DNA: TGTGCCAGCAGTGAAGCCACGACAGCTAGATCCCACGAGCAGTACTTC. Encoded protein: CASSEATTARSHEQYF. The chain has TRBV6-1 and TRBJ2-7; D might be TRBD1 (5 bases). The germline gives CDR1 MNHNS, CDR2 SASEGT. CDR3 length: 16 residues. V shed 0 bases and J shed 5 bases, with 17 bases lying between them.

V is TRBV7-9 and J is TRBJ2-7, with 9 bases identical to TRBD2. Unmatched junction bases numbered 12, after V lost 6 bases and J lost 3 bases. The CDR3 runs to 16 residues. Germline-derived CDR1 and CDR2 are SEHNR and FQNEAQ (reference sequence). The CDR3, as DNA: TGTGCCAGCAGTTCTTACCTGCGGGAGGGCCACTACGAGCAGTACTTC. Its translation: CASSSYLREGHYEQYF. The full variable domain, rest sourced from reference TRBV7-9 and TRBJ2-7, is DTGVSQNPRHKITKRGQNVTFRCDPISEHNRLYWYRQTLGQGPEFLTYFQNEAQLEKSRLLSDRFSAERPKGSFSTLEIQRTEQGDSAMYLCASSSYLREGHYEQYFGPGTRLTVT.

This clone has just one count. The chain employs TRBV25-1 and TRBJ2-1, with TRBD1 matching 9 bases. With 5 bases clipped from V and 4 bases from J, the junction kept 3 bases outside the gene matches. Per the germline V gene, CDR1 is MGHDK and CDR2 is SYGVNS. The CDR3 extends over 14 amino acids. The DNA for the CDR3 is TGTGCCAGCAGTCCCGGGACAGGGTACAATGAGCAGTTCTTC. This gives the protein CASSPGTGYNEQFF. Variable domain in full (rest from reference TRBV25-1 and TRBJ2-1): EADIYQTPRYLVIGTGKKITLECSQTMGHDKMYWYQQDPGMELHLIHYSYGVNSTEKGDLSSESTVSRIRTEHFPLTLESARPSHTSQYLCASSPGTGYNEQFFGPGTRLTVL.

The V call is TRBV5-1, the J call TRBJ2-3; TRBD1 agrees at 7 bases. With 5 bases clipped from V and 1 base from J, the junction kept 4 bases outside the gene matches. Germline CDR1 SGHRS, CDR2 YFSETQ. The CDR3 is made up of 14 amino acids. Here the CDR3 reads CASRFDRGTDTQYF. The CDR3 DNA follows: TGCGCCAGCAGATTCGACAGGGGCACAGATACGCAGTATTTT. Looking up the rest from reference TRBV5-1 and TRBJ2-3 gives the full variable domain: KAGVTQTPRYLIKTRGQQVTLSCSPISGHRSVSWYQQTPGQGLQFLFEYFSETQRNKGNFPGRFSGRQFSNSRSEMNVSTLELGDSALYLCASRFDRGTDTQYFGPGTRLTVL.

The CDR3 nucleotides read TGTGCCATCGGGAGGGAGGTCGGTGAAAAACTGTTTTTT. Protein sequence: CAIGREVGEKLFF. V is TRBV10-3 and J is TRBJ1-4; D gene uncertain. Germline V gene lookup returns CDR1 ENHRY and CDR2 SYGVKD. The CDR3 has 13 amino acids. V was trimmed by 8 bases and J by 7 bases, leaving 14 bases between them.

The chain carries TRBV27 and TRBJ2-6, with 8 nucleotides matching TRBD1. V shed 8 bases, J shed 0 bases, and the junction held 12 bases outside the gene matches. This CDR3 is built from 18 residues. From germline, CDR1 is MNHEY and CDR2 SMNVEV (reference sequence). The CDR3 is CASGSGGRDYSGANVLTF. CDR3 DNA sequence: TGTGCCAGCGGCTCAGGGGGCCGCGATTACTCTGGGGCCAACGTCCTGACTTTC.

The chain couples TRBV7-9 to TRBJ2-7, with TRBD1 matching over 7 bases. The length of the CDR3 is 13 residues. Unmatched junction bases numbered 3, after V lost 0 bases and J lost 7 bases. The germline CDR1 and CDR2 sequences are SEHNR and FQNEAQ (reference sequence). CDR3 DNA sequence: TGTGCCAGCAGCTTAGCAGGGGGCAAAGAGCAGTACTTC. Protein: CASSLAGGKEQYF. Full variable domain (remainder filled in from reference TRBV7-9 and TRBJ2-7): DTGVSQNPRHKITKRGQNVTFRCDPISEHNRLYWYRQTLGQGPEFLTYFQNEAQLEKSRLLSDRFSAERPKGSFSTLEIQRTEQGDSAMYLCASSLAGGKEQYFGPGTRLTVT.

This clone was counted once. This sequence joins TRBV30 and TRBJ2-3, with 10 bases fitting TRBD1. Per the germline V gene, CDR1 is GTSNPN and CDR2 is SVGIG (reference sequence). Trimming removed 5 bases from V and 0 bases from J; junction bases left unmatched: 5. This CDR3 is 15 amino acids long. CDR3 loop: CAWRTGGRSTDTQYF. DNA for the CDR3: TGTGCCTGGCGGACAGGGGGAAGAAGCACAGATACGCAGTATTTT.

The chain is built from TRBV6-1 and TRBJ1-6; TRBD1 matches 9 bases. The germline CDR1 and CDR2 sequences are MNHNS and SASEGT. V shed 3 bases and J 9 bases; nucleotides not matched to a gene: 3. The CDR3 extends over 14 amino acids. The CDR3 DNA reads as TGTGCCAGCAGTGAGGGGACAGGGAGTTCACCCCTCCACTTT. Protein sequence: CASSEGTGSSPLHF.